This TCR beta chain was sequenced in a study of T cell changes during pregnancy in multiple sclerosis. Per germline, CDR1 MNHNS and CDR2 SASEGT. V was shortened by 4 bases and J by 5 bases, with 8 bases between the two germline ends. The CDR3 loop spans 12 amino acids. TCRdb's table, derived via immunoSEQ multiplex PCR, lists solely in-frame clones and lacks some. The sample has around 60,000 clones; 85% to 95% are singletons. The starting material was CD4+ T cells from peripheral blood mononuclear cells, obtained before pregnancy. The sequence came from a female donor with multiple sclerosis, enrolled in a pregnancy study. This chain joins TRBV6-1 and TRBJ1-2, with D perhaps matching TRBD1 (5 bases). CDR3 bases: TGTGCCAGCAGTGGACAGTCGTATGGCTACACCTTC. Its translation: CASSGQSYGYTF.